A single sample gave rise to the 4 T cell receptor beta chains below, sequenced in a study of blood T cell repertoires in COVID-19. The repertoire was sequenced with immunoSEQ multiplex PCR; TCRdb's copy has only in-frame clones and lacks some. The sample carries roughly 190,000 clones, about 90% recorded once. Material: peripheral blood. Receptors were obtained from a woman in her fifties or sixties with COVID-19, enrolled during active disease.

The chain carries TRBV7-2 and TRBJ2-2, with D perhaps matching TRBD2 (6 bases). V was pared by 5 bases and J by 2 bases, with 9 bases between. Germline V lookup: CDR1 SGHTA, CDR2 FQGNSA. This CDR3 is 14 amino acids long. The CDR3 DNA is TGTGCCAGCAGCCGGGGACTTAACACCGGGGAGCTGTTTTTT. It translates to CASSRGLNTGELFF.

The CDR3 reads CASSLVFPAGAEQYF. CDR3 nucleotides: TGTGCCAGCAGCTTAGTGTTTCCCGCTGGGGCCGAGCAGTACTTC. V and J are TRBV7-2 and TRBJ2-7; D is perhaps TRBD1 (5 bases). The CDR3 covers 15 residues. Per germline, CDR1 SGHTA and CDR2 FQGNSA. V was trimmed by 1 base and J by 6 bases, leaving 16 bases between them.

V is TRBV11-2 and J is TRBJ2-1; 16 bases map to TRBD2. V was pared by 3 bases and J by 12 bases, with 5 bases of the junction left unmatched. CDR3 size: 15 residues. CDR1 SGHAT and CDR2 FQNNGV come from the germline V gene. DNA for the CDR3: TGTGCCAGCAGCTTCGGGACTAGCGGGAGGGCCCTGCAGTTCTTC. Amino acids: CASSFGTSGRALQFF. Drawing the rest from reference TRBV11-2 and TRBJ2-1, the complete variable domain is EAGVAQSPRYKIIEKRQSVAFWCNPISGHATLYWYQQILGQGPKLLIQFQNNGVVDDSQLPKDRFSAERLKGVDSTLKIQPAKLEDSAVYLCASSFGTSGRALQFFGPGTRLTVL.

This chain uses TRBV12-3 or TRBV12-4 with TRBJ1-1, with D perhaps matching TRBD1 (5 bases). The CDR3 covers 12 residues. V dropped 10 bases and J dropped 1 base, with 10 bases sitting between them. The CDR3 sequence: CATGRGNTEAFF. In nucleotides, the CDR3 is TGTGCCACGGGGAGGGGGAACACTGAAGCTTTCTTT.